This T cell receptor beta chain is from a study of T cell changes during pregnancy in multiple sclerosis. This clone was observed a handful of times. The protocol was immunoSEQ multiplex PCR, while the TCRdb copy is restricted to in-frame clones and leaves out a portion. The sample lists some 29,000 clones, 80% to 90% seen once, with 11% in the top ten. The sequenced sample was CD8+ T cells from peripheral blood mononuclear cells, obtained in the third trimester of pregnancy. This sequence was found in a female donor with multiple sclerosis, enrolled in a pregnancy study.

CDR3 DNA sequence: TGTGCCAGCATCAACAGGGGTGGAGTCTACACCTTC. As protein: CASINRGGVYTF. The genes are TRBV25-1 and TRBJ1-2, with TRBD1 identical over 7 bases. The CDR3 runs 12 residues. The germline CDR1 and CDR2 sequences are MGHDK and SYGVNS. Germline trimming cut 7 bases from V and 10 bases from J; bases unmatched to any gene: 9.